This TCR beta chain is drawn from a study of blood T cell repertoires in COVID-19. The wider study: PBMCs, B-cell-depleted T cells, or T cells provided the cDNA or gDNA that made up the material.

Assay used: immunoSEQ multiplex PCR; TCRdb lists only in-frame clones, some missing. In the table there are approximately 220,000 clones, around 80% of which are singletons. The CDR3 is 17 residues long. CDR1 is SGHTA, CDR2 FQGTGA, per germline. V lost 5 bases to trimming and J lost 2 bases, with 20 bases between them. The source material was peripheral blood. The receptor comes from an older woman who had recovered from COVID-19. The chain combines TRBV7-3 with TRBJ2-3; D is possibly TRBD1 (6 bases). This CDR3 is CASSPRQGRGYTDTQYF. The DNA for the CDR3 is TGTGCCAGCAGCCCCCGCCAGGGGAGAGGGTACACAGATACGCAGTATTTT. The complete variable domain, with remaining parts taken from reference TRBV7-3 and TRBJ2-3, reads GAGVSQTPSNKVTEKGKYVELRCDPISGHTALYWYRQSLGQGPEFLIYFQGTGAADDSGLPNDRFFAVRPEGSVSTLKIQRTERGDSAVYLCASSPRQGRGYTDTQYFGPGTRLTVL.